These 28 T cell receptor beta chains came from one sample sequenced in a study of T cell changes during pregnancy in multiple sclerosis. The data were produced by immunoSEQ multiplex PCR, yet TCRdb's version contains in-frame clones alone and is incomplete. The sample gives about 56,000 clones, roughly nine tenths of which show up once; 0.38% is in the top ten. The sample in question was CD4+ T cells from peripheral blood mononuclear cells, obtained in the third trimester of pregnancy. These receptors were collected from a female donor with multiple sclerosis, enrolled in a pregnancy study.

V is TRBV7-2 and J is TRBJ1-2, with no clear D. The germline V and J ends were trimmed by 2 bases and 5 bases, with 9 bases remaining between them. Germline V gene lookup returns CDR1 SGHTA and CDR2 FQGNSA. CDR3 size: 13 residues. CDR3 coding DNA: TGTGCCAGCAGCTTACAGATTTCATATGGCTACACCTTC. It codes for CASSLQISYGYTF.

V gene TRBV11-3 combines with J gene TRBJ1-2, with D perhaps TRBD1 (6 bases). This CDR3 spans 13 amino acids. Per the germline V gene, CDR1 is SGHNT and CDR2 is YENEEA. Trimming took off 4 bases at V and 8 bases at J, with 14 bases between the two ends. CDR3 nucleotide sequence: TGTGCCAGCAGCTACTCTCAGGGGCGAGGCTACACCTTC. It translates to CASSYSQGRGYTF.

The chain recombines TRBV6-1 with TRBJ1-3; D might be TRBD1 (5 bases). V lost 4 bases, J lost 8 bases, and 12 bases lay in between. The CDR3 is 13 residues long. CDR1 is MNHNS and CDR2 is SASEGT in the germline V gene. The CDR3 sequence: CASSGWGRDTIYF. For the CDR3, the DNA is TGTGCCAGCAGTGGTTGGGGGAGGGACACCATATATTTT.

This chain connects TRBV18 to TRBJ1-1, with TRBD1 identical over 9 bases. CDR1 and CDR2 (germline): KGHSH, LQKENI. The V and J ends lost 3 bases and 1 base, in that order; junction bases with no gene match: 6. The CDR3 totals 16 residues. CDR3 amino acids: CASSPSGTGTNTEAFF. For the CDR3, the DNA is TGTGCCAGCTCACCCTCCGGGACAGGGACGAACACTGAAGCTTTCTTT.

The rearrangement uses TRBV5-6 and TRBJ2-5; 7 positions agree with TRBD2. The germline V gene has CDR1 SGHDT and CDR2 YYEEEE. J was trimmed by 12 bases and V by 1 base; bases with no gene match: 6. The CDR3 has 12 residues. The CDR3 loop reads CASSLFRGREYF. CDR3 DNA: TGTGCCAGCAGCTTGTTTCGTGGGAGGGAGTACTTC.

The chain employs TRBV7-2 and TRBJ1-1; 7 nucleotides match TRBD1. V lost 6 bases, J lost 11 bases, and 18 bases stayed unmatched. CDR3 length equals 15 residues. Per germline, CDR1 SGHTA and CDR2 FQGNSA. The CDR3 is CASSFDRDRIRGAFF. The DNA for the CDR3 is TGTGCCAGCAGTTTTGACCGGGACAGAATTAGAGGGGCTTTCTTT.

On this clone: One end of the junction is discordant with germline, which a read error may explain. This chain uses TRBV4-2 with TRBJ2-7; 7 bases fit TRBD1. The CDR3 covers 13 residues. CDR1 and CDR2 from the germline V gene are LGHNA and YNFKEQ. CDR3 bases: TGTGCCAGCAGCCAAGACCAGATGACAGGGACACTCTTC. Its protein is CASSQDQMTGTLF.

The CDR3 here is CASSDSGGMNTEAFF. The CDR3, as DNA: TGTGCCAGCAGTGATTCTGGGGGCATGAACACTGAAGCTTTCTTT. The chain carries TRBV2 and TRBJ1-1; D may be TRBD1 (6 bases). This CDR3 has 15 amino acids. Germline V gives CDR1 SNHLY, CDR2 FYNNEI. Trimming shortened V by 3 bases and J by 0 bases, and 11 bases separated the two germline ends.

This clone was detected only once. Mismatch with germline at one junction end may stem from a read error. The chain couples TRBV11-2 to TRBJ1-2; 8 bases fit TRBD1. CDR3 length: 15 residues. Germline CDR1 and CDR2: SGHAT and FQNNGV. The CDR3 protein is CASTLRDRPNYGYTF. CDR3 coding DNA: TGTGCCAGCACCTTAAGGGACAGGCCTAACTATGGCTACACCTTC.

The chain recombines TRBV7-2 with TRBJ2-5, with 8 bases fitting TRBD1. Germline lookup yields CDR1 SGHTA and CDR2 FQGNSA. Trimming at V came to 5 bases and at J to 1 base, leaving 6 bases not matched to a gene. The CDR3 totals 15 residues. The CDR3 nucleotides are TGTGCCAGCAGCCCCAGGGGGCGCACCCAAGAGACCCAGTACTTC. It translates to CASSPRGRTQETQYF.

CDR3 protein: CASSPNTGMGAGSDEKLFF. The CDR3 DNA is TGCGCCAGCAGCCCTAATACAGGGATGGGGGCCGGGTCAGACGAAAAACTGTTTTTT. The V gene is TRBV5-1, the J gene TRBJ1-4, with a possible D match to TRBD1 (6 bases). The CDR3 is made up of 19 amino acids. The V end lost 4 bases, the J end lost 8 bases, and 30 bases lay between the germline ends. Germline loops: CDR1 SGHRS, CDR2 YFSETQ.

This chain links TRBV5-5 with TRBJ2-1; tentative D call: TRBD1 (6 bases). V lost 0 bases, J lost 8 bases, and 18 bases lay in between. Germline V gene lookup returns CDR1 SGHKS and CDR2 YYEKEE (reference sequence). CDR3 length: 16 residues. CDR3 nucleotide sequence: TGTGCCAGCAGCTTGGCTGGGTCACAGGGTTTTGATGAGCAGTTCTTC. It codes for CASSLAGSQGFDEQFF.

The chain is built from TRBV18 and TRBJ1-6; the D is unclear. Looked up from germline, CDR1 is KGHSH and CDR2 is LQKENI. This CDR3 region has 14 residues. V was cut by 2 bases and J by 5 bases, with 7 bases left in between. CDR3 coding DNA: TGTGCCAGCTCACCAAGGCAGGATAATTCACCCCTCCACTTT. Its translation is CASSPRQDNSPLHF.

The rearrangement links TRBV5-1 to TRBJ2-7, with 9 bases that match TRBD2. The CDR3 length is 13 residues. CDR1 is SGHRS and CDR2 is YFSETQ in the germline V gene. Trimming removed 7 bases from V and 7 bases from J; junction bases left unmatched: 9. For the CDR3, the DNA is TGCGCCAGCGGAATTGGTGCGGGGGGGGAGCAGTACTTC. Translated, it gives CASGIGAGGEQYF.

The CDR3 coding sequence is TGTGCCAGCTCACTCGACAGGGGCCATGGAAACACCATATATTTT. The encoded protein is CASSLDRGHGNTIYF. J is TRBJ1-3 and V is TRBV18, with TRBD1 matching 8 bases. V shed 4 bases and J 3 bases; nucleotides not matched to a gene: 5. The germline V gene has CDR1 KGHSH and CDR2 LQKENI. This CDR3 spans 15 amino acids.

V and J are TRBV5-1 and TRBJ2-5; D perhaps matches TRBD2 (5 bases). Trimming left V 5 bases short and J 2 bases short, with 16 bases between. The CDR3 contains 15 residues. Germline CDR1 SGHRS, CDR2 YFSETQ. CDR3 protein: CASSTNAGVQETQYF. CDR3 bases: TGCGCCAGCAGTACCAACGCGGGTGTTCAAGAGACCCAGTACTTC.

This clone was counted a few times. The genes are TRBV7-6 and TRBJ1-3; TRBD1 might be the D (6 bases). Germline-derived CDR1 and CDR2 are SGHVS and FNYEAQ. The CDR3 consists of 16 residues. V dropped 5 bases and J dropped 0 bases, with 14 bases sitting between them. Here the CDR3 DNA reads TGTGCCAGCAGCGAGAGTACAGGGCTCTCTGGAAACACCATATATTTT. It translates to CASSESTGLSGNTIYF.

CDR3 sequence reads: CASSKRGQGRLNYGYTF. CDR3 nucleotide sequence: TGTGCCAGCAGCAAAAGGGGACAGGGGCGACTTAACTATGGCTACACCTTC. This chain joins TRBV21-1 and TRBJ1-2; the table's D call of TRBD1 was not tested on the DNA. TRBV21-1 is tagged as a pseudogene. The CDR3 is 17 amino acids.

The chain employs TRBV30 and TRBJ1-1; maybe TRBD1 (6 bases). The germline V gene has CDR1 GTSNPN and CDR2 SVGIG (reference sequence). Trimming left V 2 bases short and J 11 bases short, with 12 bases between. The CDR3 loop spans 11 amino acids. The CDR3 DNA is TGTGCCTGGAGTACATTACAGGGTGCTTTCTTT. It specifies CAWSTLQGAFF.

In this sample, this clone turned up a few times. The chain combines TRBV29-1 with TRBJ1-1; D may be TRBD1 (5 bases). Germline V lookup: CDR1 SQVTM, CDR2 ANQGSEA. Trimming took 7 bases from V and 4 from J, leaving 10 bases between them. This CDR3 comprises 11 residues. The CDR3 here is CSGHRSTEAFF. CDR3 nucleotides: TGCAGCGGGCACAGGAGCACTGAAGCTTTCTTT.

The chain combines TRBV6-1 with TRBJ2-5; 11 nucleotides line up with TRBD2. The germline V gene encodes CDR1 MNHNS and CDR2 SASEGT. V lost 0 bases and J lost 2; bases outside the gene matches: 5. This CDR3 comprises 17 residues. The CDR3 reads CASSEAMLAGGQETQYF. The CDR3 region has the DNA TGTGCCAGCAGTGAAGCTATGCTAGCGGGGGGACAAGAGACCCAGTACTTC.

This chain joins TRBV2 and TRBJ2-4; tentatively, D is TRBD1 (6 bases). This CDR3 region has 15 residues. Germline V gives CDR1 SNHLY, CDR2 FYNNEI. Trimming pared 2 bases from V and 6 bases from J, leaving 14 bases between. The CDR3 here is CASSERGWERNIQYF. For the CDR3, the DNA is TGTGCCAGCAGTGAAAGGGGGTGGGAGAGAAACATTCAGTACTTC.

The rearrangement joins TRBV6-6 to TRBJ2-3; 12 bases map to TRBD2. The CDR3 runs 15 residues. Germline CDR1 is MNHNY and CDR2 is SVGAGI (reference sequence). Losses at the gene ends were 6 bases for V and 3 bases for J; bases not matched to a gene: 4. The CDR3 region has the DNA TGTGCCAGCAGGCGACTAGCGGGGGAAACAGATACGCAGTATTTT. Amino acids: CASRRLAGETDTQYF.

This clone was counted a single time. V and J are TRBV19 and TRBJ2-2, with 10 positions matching TRBD1. Germline V lookup: CDR1 LNHDA, CDR2 SQIVND (reference sequence). The CDR3 contains 17 residues. With V trimmed by 3 bases and J by 6 bases, 10 bases remained unmatched. The CDR3 DNA reads as TGTGCCAGTAGTATCCCGCCGGGACAGGGGATATCCGGGGAGCTGTTTTTT. It encodes CASSIPPGQGISGELFF.

This clone was detected a few times. This chain links TRBV7-2 with TRBJ2-3; TRBD1 agrees at 7 bases. The CDR3 extends over 14 amino acids. The V segment lost 3 bases and the J segment 4 bases; nucleotides outside the gene matches: 4. CDR1 and CDR2 (germline): SGHTA, FQGNSA. In DNA form, the CDR3 reads TGTGCCAGCAGCTTCAGGGGGAAGTCAGATACGCAGTATTTT. Translated, it gives CASSFRGKSDTQYF.

The V call is TRBV7-2, the J call TRBJ2-7, with 8 bases lining up with TRBD2. Germline CDR1 is SGHTA and CDR2 is FQGNSA. The junction had 9 bases not matched to a gene; V was cut back by 5 bases and J by 3 bases. This CDR3 has 15 amino acids. The CDR3 region has the DNA TGTGCCAGCAGCCCAGCGGGGGCCCGGATCTACGAGCAGTACTTC. Translation gives CASSPAGARIYEQYF.

V gene TRBV30 combines with J gene TRBJ2-7; maybe TRBD1 (7 bases). CDR1 is GTSNPN, CDR2 SVGIG, per germline (reference sequence). The CDR3 is 14 residues long. Trimming removed 4 bases at V and 1 base at J, with 14 bases between. The CDR3 region is CAWTKTGTSYEQYF. The CDR3 DNA follows: TGTGCCTGGACGAAGACAGGGACTTCCTACGAGCAGTACTTC.

The V and J genes are TRBV6-6 and TRBJ2-1; 7 positions match TRBD2. Germline trimming cut 6 bases from V and 8 bases from J; bases unmatched to any gene: 10. Germline CDR1 reads MNHNY; CDR2 reads SVGAGI (reference sequence). This CDR3 has 14 residues. CDR3 in amino acids: CASRRDYNSDEQFF. DNA for the CDR3: TGTGCCAGCAGGCGGGACTATAACTCCGATGAGCAGTTCTTC.